This T cell receptor beta chain emerged from a study of blood T cell repertoires in COVID-19. Study details: Acute and convalescent COVID-19 specimens originated in the United States, Italy and Spain.

The CDR3 covers 14 residues. J lost 3 bases, V lost 5 bases, and 4 bases had no gene match. Germline V gene sequence: CDR1 MRHNA, CDR2 SNTAGT. Method: immunoSEQ multiplex PCR; TCRdb's copy keeps in-frame clones and lacks some. The sample yields about 140,000 clones, roughly four fifths seen once. This receptor was obtained from a woman over 75 with acute or convalescent COVID-19. This chain uses TRBV6-4 with TRBJ2-1; TRBD1 agrees at 7 bases. What was sequenced was peripheral blood. CDR3 bases: TGTGCCAGCAGTACAGGGGCGGGCTACAATGAGCAGTTCTTC. The encoded protein is CASSTGAGYNEQFF.